This T cell receptor (beta chain) was retrieved from a study of T cells in Graves' hyperthyroidism and ophthalmopathy. RNA transcripts served as the template for amplifying TCR beta CDR3 regions. The study used the HTBI primer set for a first-round RT-PCR of the TCR CDR3. TCRdb fed the multiplex PCR reads into MiXCR, producing one record per CDR3 protein. The top ten clones hold roughly 19% of a sample with 450,000 to 700,000 distinct CDR3 sequences, roughly 46% of them seen once. Study conclusions and caveats: By a 13 V-J model, ophthalmopathy was set apart from stable hyperthyroidism.

Germline CDR1 is MGHDK and CDR2 is SYGVNS. This CDR3 is 14 amino acids long. Trimming removed 5 bases from V and 2 bases from J, with 12 bases in between. With respect to this clonotype: Its matching antigen is unknown.

This TCR was sampled from an adult woman with Graves' disease, either hyperthyroidism or ophthalmopathy (not recorded which). What was sequenced was peripheral blood or thyroid tissue (not recorded which). This chain joins TRBV25-1 and TRBJ1-2, with no clear D. Written as DNA, the CDR3 is TGTGCCAGCAGTAGATGGGAATCCAACTATGGCTACACCTTC. Translation: CASSRWESNYGYTF.